Below are 30 T cell receptor beta chains sequenced from a single sample in a study of T cell responses to AZD1222 COVID-19 vaccine. The data were produced by immunoSEQ multiplex PCR, yet TCRdb's version contains in-frame clones alone and is incomplete. The sample records 120,000 to 150,000 clones, approximately 89% being singletons. Sequenced here: peripheral blood, sampled on day 0 of AZD1222 vaccination. These TCRs come from an adult in good health.

The genes are TRBV3-1 (or the pseudogene TRBV3-2) and TRBJ1-2; 7 bases are a match to TRBD1. There are 15 residues in the CDR3. Germline CDR1 reads LGHDT; CDR2 reads YNNKEL (reference sequence). The trim removed 5 bases at V and 2 bases at J, leaving 8 bases unmatched. Here the CDR3 reads CASSAFGTVNYGYTF. The CDR3 nucleotides read TGTGCCAGCAGCGCCTTCGGGACAGTCAACTATGGCTACACCTTC.

This clone was observed a single time. V usage is TRBV7-2 and J usage is TRBJ2-7, with D hard to call. This CDR3 is built from 12 residues. V lost 5 bases and J lost 7, with 12 bases in between. Germline V gene sequence: CDR1 SGHTA, CDR2 FQGNSA. In nucleotides, the CDR3 is TGTGCCAGCAGCACCCGGACGGATGAGCAGTACTTC. Protein: CASSTRTDEQYF.

This sequence joins TRBV6-1 and TRBJ1-6; D is uncertain. V lost 2 bases to trimming and J lost 9 bases, with 8 bases between them. The CDR3 sequence is 13 residues long. Germline CDR1 is MNHNS and CDR2 is SASEGT. CDR3 in DNA: TGTGCCAGCAGTGAATTTGGTGGTTCACCCCTCCACTTT. This encodes CASSEFGGSPLHF.

This chain links TRBV30 with TRBJ2-5, with 8 bases lining up with TRBD1. This CDR3 contains 15 residues. Germline-derived CDR1 and CDR2 are GTSNPN and SVGIG (reference sequence). The junction had 6 bases not matched to a gene; V was cut back by 2 bases and J by 1 base. In nucleotides, the CDR3 is TGTGCCTGGAGTCCAGGACAGGGAATCCAAGAGACCCAGTACTTC. Its translation: CAWSPGQGIQETQYF. The complete variable domain, with remaining parts taken from reference TRBV30 and TRBJ2-5, reads SQTIHQWPATLVQPVGSPLSLECTVEGTSNPNLYWYRQAAGRGLQLLFYSVGIGQISSEVPQNLSASRPQDRQFILSSKKLLLSDSGFYLCAWSPGQGIQETQYFGPGTRLLVL.

CDR3 region: CASSLALAGAPRVGELFF. The CDR3 DNA reads as TGCGCCAGCAGCTTGGCCCTAGCGGGGGCCCCTAGAGTCGGGGAGCTGTTTTTT. The chain couples TRBV5-1 to TRBJ2-2; 10 nucleotides align to TRBD2. This CDR3 contains 18 residues. The V and J ends lost 0 bases and 7 bases, in that order; junction bases with no gene match: 12. Germline values: CDR1 SGHRS, CDR2 YFSETQ.

The V call is TRBV5-1, the J call TRBJ2-3, with D unresolved. Germline V gene data show CDR1 as SGHRS and CDR2 as YFSETQ. The CDR3 has 11 residues. V lost 4 bases and J 9 bases, leaving 9 bases between the germline ends. The CDR3 region is CASSIGDTQYF. The CDR3 region has the DNA TGCGCCAGCAGCATAGGAGACACGCAGTATTTT. Combining the CDR3 with reference TRBV5-1 and TRBJ2-3 gives the whole variable domain KAGVTQTPRYLIKTRGQQVTLSCSPISGHRSVSWYQQTPGQGLQFLFEYFSETQRNKGNFPGRFSGRQFSNSRSEMNVSTLELGDSALYLCASSIGDTQYFGPGTRLTVL.

The chain combines TRBV19 with TRBJ2-2; D call uncertain. Germline assignment: CDR1 LNHDA and CDR2 SQIVND (reference sequence). Trimming took 6 bases from V and 1 from J, leaving 12 bases between them. This CDR3 contains 15 residues. The CDR3 loop is CASRTETVNTGELFF. DNA for the CDR3: TGTGCCAGTAGAACTGAGACGGTGAACACCGGGGAGCTGTTTTTT.

This chain connects TRBV28 to TRBJ1-5; D may be TRBD1 (6 bases). Germline-derived CDR1 and CDR2 are MDHEN and SYDVKM. Trimming removed 3 bases at V and 5 bases at J, with 11 bases between. This CDR3 has 14 residues. The CDR3 reads CASSLTGPYQPQHF. The CDR3 DNA is TGTGCCAGCAGTTTGACAGGTCCCTATCAGCCCCAGCATTTT.

The chain links TRBV27 to TRBJ2-7; the match to TRBD2 covers 12 bases. Germline lookup yields CDR1 MNHEY and CDR2 SMNVEV (reference sequence). The CDR3 has 15 residues. V trimming: 4 bases; J trimming: 2 bases; junction bases outside the gene matches: 3. CDR3 loop: CASSSGTSGPYEQYF. The CDR3, as DNA: TGTGCCAGCAGTTCCGGGACTAGCGGGCCCTACGAGCAGTACTTC.

This chain connects TRBV3-1 (or the pseudogene TRBV3-2) to TRBJ1-6; 7 bases agree with TRBD1. Germline CDR1 reads LGHDT; CDR2 reads YNNKEL (reference sequence). The CDR3 contains 16 residues. After removal of 1 base from V and 4 bases from J, the junction contained 4 bases not matched to a gene. The CDR3 is CASSQAPGQYNSPLHF. CDR3 coding DNA: TGTGCCAGCAGCCAAGCCCCGGGACAGTATAATTCACCCCTCCACTTT.

The chain carries TRBV14 and TRBJ2-7, with a weak D call TRBD1 (5 bases). Trimming took 4 bases from V and 3 from J, leaving 13 bases between them. The CDR3 totals 14 residues. The germline gives CDR1 SGHDN, CDR2 FVKESK. For the CDR3, the DNA is TGTGCCAGCAGCCGTTTAGGGGTCAACTACGAGCAGTACTTC. Translated, it gives CASSRLGVNYEQYF.

About this clone: A junction end diverges from the germline sequence, so it may reflect a read error. The V call is TRBV7-7, the J call TRBJ1-5; no definite D call. The CDR3 consists of 13 residues. Germline V CDR1 and CDR2: SSHAT, FNYEAQ (reference sequence). The CDR3 bases are TGTGCTAGCAGCTTAGGATGGAATCAGCCCCAGCATTTT. Translation: CASSLGWNQPQHF. The complete variable domain, with remaining parts taken from reference TRBV7-7 and TRBJ1-5, reads GAGVSQSPRYKVTKRGQDVTLRCDPISSHATLYWYQQALGQGPEFLTYFNYEAQPDKSGLPSDRFSAERPEGSISTLTIQRTEQRDSAMYRCASSLGWNQPQHFGDGTRLSIL.

This chain uses TRBV5-1 with TRBJ2-5, with 10 bases identical to TRBD1. The CDR3 loop spans 15 amino acids. Germline V lookup: CDR1 SGHRS, CDR2 YFSETQ. The trim removed 4 bases at V and 5 bases at J, leaving 8 bases unmatched. This CDR3 is CASSSPGTGVETQYF. The CDR3 DNA sequence: TGCGCCAGCAGCAGCCCCGGGACAGGGGTCGAGACCCAGTACTTC.

The V and J genes are TRBV6-6 and TRBJ1-1; D gene ambiguous. Germline values: CDR1 MNHNY, CDR2 SVGAGI (reference sequence). The CDR3 spans 13 residues. V gave up 4 bases and J gave up 0 bases, with 6 bases separating them. The CDR3 spells CASSFRLNTEAFF. The CDR3 DNA follows: TGTGCCAGCAGTTTCAGGCTGAACACTGAAGCTTTCTTT.

This clone was counted a single time. This sequence joins TRBV6-8 and TRBJ2-3; TRBD2 matches 11 bases. In germline, CDR1 is MNHGY, CDR2 SAAAGT. The CDR3 contains 17 residues. J gave up 2 bases and V 2 bases, and 6 bases lay outside the gene matches. CDR3 nucleotides: TGTGCCAGCAGTTACCAGCTAGCGGGGGGTAACACAGATACGCAGTATTTT. Protein product: CASSYQLAGGNTDTQYF.

This clone was picked up one time. This chain joins TRBV28 and TRBJ1-5; TRBD1 aligns across 7 bases. The CDR3 contains 14 residues. The junction had 4 bases not matched to a gene; V was cut back by 8 bases and J by 0 bases. Germline V lookup: CDR1 MDHEN, CDR2 SYDVKM. This CDR3 is CASLGGNSNQPQHF. In DNA, the CDR3 is TGTGCCAGCCTAGGGGGCAATAGCAATCAGCCCCAGCATTTT. Using reference TRBV28 and TRBJ1-5 for the parts outside the CDR3, the full variable domain is DVKVTQSSRYLVKRTGEKVFLECVQDMDHENMFWYRQDPGLGLRLIYFSYDVKMKEKGDIPEGYSVSREKKERFSLILESASTNQTSMYLCASLGGNSNQPQHFGDGTRLSIL.

This clone was detected only once. The gene calls are TRBV7-9 and TRBJ1-1; no definite D call. V was clipped by 5 bases and J by 1 base, with 8 bases between them. The CDR3 runs 13 residues. The germline V gene encodes CDR1 SEHNR and CDR2 FQNEAQ (reference sequence). The CDR3: CASSVIRNTEAFF. The CDR3 DNA is TGTGCCAGCAGCGTTATCAGGAACACTGAAGCTTTCTTT. Based on the CDR3 plus reference TRBV7-9 and TRBJ1-1, the full variable domain is DTGVSQNPRHKITKRGQNVTFRCDPISEHNRLYWYRQTLGQGPEFLTYFQNEAQLEKSRLLSDRFSAERPKGSFSTLEIQRTEQGDSAMYLCASSVIRNTEAFFGQGTRLTVV.

The chain is built from TRBV7-6 and TRBJ2-7; D possibly corresponds to TRBD2 (6 bases). The CDR3 is made up of 16 amino acids. Trimming took 4 bases from V and 6 from J, leaving 22 bases between them. Germline lookup yields CDR1 SGHVS and CDR2 FNYEAQ. In DNA form, the CDR3 reads TGTGCCAGCAGCTCGGTACCCCTCGGAGGGGCGGGCGAGCAGTACTTC. Amino acids: CASSSVPLGGAGEQYF. The full variable domain, rest sourced from reference TRBV7-6 and TRBJ2-7, is GAGVSQSPRYKVTKRGQDVALRCDPISGHVSLYWYRQALGQGPEFLTYFNYEAQQDKSGLPNDRFSAERPEGSISTLTIQRTEQRDSAMYRCASSSVPLGGAGEQYFGPGTRLTVT.

The chain couples TRBV30 to TRBJ1-1; no clear D. This CDR3 is 13 amino acids long. Germline V CDR1 and CDR2: GTSNPN, SVGIG (reference sequence). Trimming pared 2 bases from V and 5 bases from J, leaving 12 bases between. The CDR3 nucleotides read TGTGCCTGGAGTAGGCCTGCGGTGACTGAAGCTTTCTTT. Protein product: CAWSRPAVTEAFF.

V usage is TRBV5-4 and J usage is TRBJ2-3, with D uncertain. The CDR3 consists of 14 residues. Deletions cut 1 base from V and 2 bases from J, with 8 bases between. Looked up from germline, CDR1 is SGHNT and CDR2 is YYREEE (reference sequence). The CDR3: CASSLQQNTDTQYF. CDR3 nucleotide sequence: TGTGCCAGCAGCTTGCAACAGAACACAGATACGCAGTATTTT. Looking up the rest from reference TRBV5-4 and TRBJ2-3 gives the full variable domain: ETGVTQSPTHLIKTRGQQVTLRCSSQSGHNTVSWYQQALGQGPQFIFQYYREEENGRGNFPPRFSGLQFPNYSSELNVNALELDDSALYLCASSLQQNTDTQYFGPGTRLTVL.

The sample holds one count of this clone. V gene TRBV5-1 combines with J gene TRBJ1-6; 11 nucleotides agree with TRBD1. With 0 bases clipped from V and 9 bases from J, the junction kept 5 bases outside the gene matches. CDR3 size: 16 residues. In germline, CDR1 is SGHRS, CDR2 YFSETQ. The DNA for the CDR3 is TGCGCCAGCAGCTTGGGGACAGGGGGCTCCGGTTCACCCCTCCACTTT. It translates to CASSLGTGGSGSPLHF.

The CDR3 DNA reads as TGTGCCAGCAGCCAACCCGAAGAGACCCAGTACTTC. This codes for CASSQPEETQYF. This rearrangement joins TRBV3-1 (or the pseudogene TRBV3-2) to TRBJ2-5, with D unclear. V was shortened by 2 bases and J by 3 bases, with 4 bases between the two germline ends. This CDR3 region has 12 residues. Looked up from germline, CDR1 is LGHDT and CDR2 is YNNKEL (reference sequence).

J is TRBJ2-7 and V is TRBV6-2 or TRBV6-3; 11 bases match TRBD1. The CDR3 has 15 residues. The junction had 7 bases not matched to a gene; V was cut back by 5 bases and J by 4 bases. The germline V gene has CDR1 MNHEY and CDR2 SVGEGT. CDR3 sequence reads: CASSQTGTGGYEQYF. The CDR3 coding sequence is TGTGCCAGCAGTCAAACCGGGACAGGGGGTTACGAGCAGTACTTC.

This chain links TRBV15 with TRBJ1-5; 7 nucleotides align to TRBD1. Germline V gene lookup returns CDR1 LNHNV and CDR2 YYDKDF (reference sequence). The CDR3 consists of 15 residues. J lost 1 base, V lost 9 bases, and 9 bases had no gene match. The CDR3 DNA is TGTGCCACGACCCCGACAGGGAGGAGCAATCAGCCCCAGCATTTT. Protein product: CATTPTGRSNQPQHF. Full variable domain (outside the CDR3, taken from reference TRBV15 and TRBJ1-5): DAMVIQNPRYQVTQFGKPVTLSCSQTLNHNVMYWYQQKSSQAPKLLFHYYDKDFNNEADTPDNFQSRRPNTSFCFLDIRSPGLGDTAMYLCATTPTGRSNQPQHFGDGTRLSIL.

Points on this clone: A read error may produce the germline difference seen at one junction end. V and J are TRBV5-1 and TRBJ2-1; 11 bases fit TRBD2. CDR1 and CDR2 from the germline V gene are SGHRS and YFSETQ. The CDR3 extends over 15 amino acids. The CDR3, as DNA: TGCGCCAGCGGCTTAACTAGCGGGAGTACCAATGAGCAGTTCTTC. Its translation: CASGLTSGSTNEQFF.

V usage is TRBV7-8 and J usage is TRBJ1-5; TRBD1 aligns across 7 bases. Germline V gene lookup returns CDR1 SGHVS and CDR2 FQNEAQ. The junction had 3 bases not matched to a gene; V was cut back by 2 bases and J by 5 bases. The CDR3 consists of 14 residues. The CDR3 region has the DNA TGTGCCAGCAGCTTAAGACAGGGCCATCAGCCCCAGCATTTT. Translation: CASSLRQGHQPQHF.

The V call is TRBV5-8, the J call TRBJ1-2; tentatively, D is TRBD1 (5 bases). The CDR3 is 13 residues long. V gave up 4 bases and J gave up 2 bases, with 9 bases separating them. Germline lookup yields CDR1 SGHTS and CDR2 YDEGEE. CDR3 amino acids: CASSRDRNYGYTF. CDR3 in DNA: TGTGCCAGCAGCAGGGACCGAAACTATGGCTACACCTTC. Based on the CDR3 plus reference TRBV5-8 and TRBJ1-2, the full variable domain is EAGVTQSPTHLIKTRGQQATLRCSPISGHTSVYWYQQALGLGLQFLLWYDEGEERNRGNFPPRFSGRQFPNYSSELNVNALELEDSALYLCASSRDRNYGYTFGSGTRLTVV.

The chain carries TRBV6-5 and TRBJ2-7, with 9 bases identical to TRBD2. Germline-derived CDR1 and CDR2 are MNHEY and SVGAGI. The V segment lost 7 bases and the J segment 10 bases; nucleotides outside the gene matches: 5. This CDR3 contains 11 residues. CDR3 coding DNA: TGTGCCAGCACTAGCGGGACCACCCAGTACTTC. Amino acids: CASTSGTTQYF.

The V and J genes are TRBV29-1 and TRBJ1-2; D is undetermined. Germline V gene lookup returns CDR1 SQVTM and CDR2 ANQGSEA. The CDR3 runs to 12 residues. The V and J ends lost 5 bases and 4 bases respectively, with 11 bases between them. CDR3 sequence reads: CSVTPAVYGYTF. DNA for the CDR3: TGCAGCGTTACCCCAGCGGTCTATGGCTACACCTTC. Full variable domain (remainder filled in from reference TRBV29-1 and TRBJ1-2): SAVISQKPSRDICQRGTSLTIQCQVDSQVTMMFWYRQQPGQSLTLIATANQGSEATYESGFVIDKFPISRPNLTFSTLTVSNMSPEDSSIYLCSVTPAVYGYTFGSGTRLTVV.

The rearrangement links TRBV28 to TRBJ2-2; 12 bases match TRBD2. V shed 6 bases, J shed 4 bases, and the junction held 12 bases outside the gene matches. The CDR3 covers 18 residues. Germline V gives CDR1 MDHEN, CDR2 SYDVKM. CDR3 amino acids: CASSRNTGLAGFTGELFF. The CDR3 region has the DNA TGTGCCAGCAGCCGAAATACTGGACTAGCGGGATTCACCGGGGAGCTGTTTTTT. Filled out from reference TRBV28 and TRBJ2-2, the complete variable domain reads DVKVTQSSRYLVKRTGEKVFLECVQDMDHENMFWYRQDPGLGLRLIYFSYDVKMKEKGDIPEGYSVSREKKERFSLILESASTNQTSMYLCASSRNTGLAGFTGELFFGEGSRLTVL.